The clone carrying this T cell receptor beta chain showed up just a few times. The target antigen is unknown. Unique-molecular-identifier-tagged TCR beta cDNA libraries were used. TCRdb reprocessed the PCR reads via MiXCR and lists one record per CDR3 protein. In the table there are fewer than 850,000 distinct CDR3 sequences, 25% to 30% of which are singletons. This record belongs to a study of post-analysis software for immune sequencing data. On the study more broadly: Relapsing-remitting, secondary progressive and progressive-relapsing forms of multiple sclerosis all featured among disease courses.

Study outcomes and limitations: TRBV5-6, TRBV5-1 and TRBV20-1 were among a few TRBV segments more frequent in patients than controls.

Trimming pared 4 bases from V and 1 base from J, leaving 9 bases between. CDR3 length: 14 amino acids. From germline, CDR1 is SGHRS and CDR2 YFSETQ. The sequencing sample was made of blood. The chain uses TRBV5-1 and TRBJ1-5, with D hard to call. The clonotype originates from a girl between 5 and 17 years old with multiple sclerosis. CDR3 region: CASSTDGSNQPQHF. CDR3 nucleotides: TGCGCCAGCAGCACGGACGGGAGCAATCAGCCCCAGCATTTT.